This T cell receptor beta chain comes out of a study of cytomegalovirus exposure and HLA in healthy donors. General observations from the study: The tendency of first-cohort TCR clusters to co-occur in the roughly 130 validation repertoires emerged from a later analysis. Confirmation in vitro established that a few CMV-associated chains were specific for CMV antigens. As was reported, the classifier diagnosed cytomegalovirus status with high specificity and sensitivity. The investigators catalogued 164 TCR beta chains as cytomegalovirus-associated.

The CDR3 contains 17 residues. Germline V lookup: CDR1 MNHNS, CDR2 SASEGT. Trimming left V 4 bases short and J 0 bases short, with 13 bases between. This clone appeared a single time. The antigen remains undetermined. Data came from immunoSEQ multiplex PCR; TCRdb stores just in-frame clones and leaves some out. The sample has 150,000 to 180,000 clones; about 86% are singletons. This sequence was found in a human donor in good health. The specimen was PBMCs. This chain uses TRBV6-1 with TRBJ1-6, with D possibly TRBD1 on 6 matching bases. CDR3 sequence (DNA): TGTGCCAGCAGTGTAGAGGGACAATACTCCTATAATTCACCCCTCCACTTT. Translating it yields CASSVEGQYSYNSPLHF.